The 21 T cell receptor beta chains below all came from one sample that was sequenced in a study of OX40 agonist ivuxolimab in advanced cancers. This table comes from immunoSEQ multiplex PCR, and its TCRdb copy is limited to in-frame clones, with some not included. Of about 60,000 clones in the sample, 80% to 85% were seen once. This specimen consisted of CD4+ or CD8+ T cells sorted from blood, obtained in a trial of the OX40 agonist ivuxolimab. All receptors come from an adult with an advanced solid tumor such as melanoma, head and neck, liver or kidney cancer.

The chain carries TRBV27 and TRBJ2-2; 9 positions agree with TRBD2. Germline CDR1 MNHEY, CDR2 SMNVEV (reference sequence). This CDR3 has 17 amino acids. V lost 1 base and J lost 6; bases outside the gene matches: 9. CDR3 DNA: TGTGCCAGCAGTTTATTTCTCCCGGGACTAGCTTCCGGGGAGCTGTTTTTT. Amino acid sequence: CASSLFLPGLASGELFF.

The chain has TRBV27 and TRBJ2-1; D not resolved. CDR1 MNHEY and CDR2 SMNVEV come from the germline V gene (reference sequence). V was clipped by 7 bases and J by 6 bases, with 13 bases between them. The CDR3 covers 13 residues. CDR3 DNA sequence: TGTGCCAGCAAGGCCCTGGTGGCCAATGAGCAGTTCTTC. Encoded protein: CASKALVANEQFF.

This chain links TRBV7-2 with TRBJ2-7; weak D call: TRBD1 (6 bases). The germline V gene has CDR1 SGHTA and CDR2 FQGNSA. The CDR3 is 14 residues long. V gave up 2 bases and J gave up 2 bases, with 10 bases separating them. The chain's CDR3 is CASSLTPGAYEQYF. CDR3 DNA sequence: TGTGCCAGCAGCTTAACCCCAGGGGCCTACGAGCAGTACTTC.

CDR3 residues: CASSPSTRQHSNYGYTF. In DNA, the CDR3 is TGTGCCAGCTCACCATCGACACGTCAACATTCTAACTATGGCTACACCTTC. The V call is TRBV18, the J call TRBJ1-2; D not resolved. Germline values: CDR1 KGHSH, CDR2 LQKENI. The V gene lost 2 bases and the J gene lost 0 bases, with 16 bases spanning the gap. CDR3 length: 17 residues.

This chain connects TRBV10-3 to TRBJ2-3; the match to TRBD2 covers 11 bases. Losses at the gene ends were 1 base for V and 0 bases for J; bases not matched to a gene: 6. The germline V gene has CDR1 ENHRY and CDR2 SYGVKD. The CDR3 is made up of 18 amino acids. The CDR3 loop is CAISELLAGGPSTDTQYF. The CDR3 region has the DNA TGTGCCATCAGTGAGTTATTAGCGGGAGGGCCGAGCACAGATACGCAGTATTTT.

The rearrangement uses TRBV15 and TRBJ1-5, with D possibly matching TRBD1 (5 bases). Trimming took 0 bases from V and 4 from J, leaving 10 bases between them. CDR1 LNHNV and CDR2 YYDKDF come from the germline V gene (reference sequence). The CDR3 spans 15 residues. CDR3 coding DNA: TGTGCCACCAGCAGAGATGGGGGGGTAAATCAGCCCCAGCATTTT. As protein: CATSRDGGVNQPQHF.

The genes are TRBV5-4 and TRBJ2-5, with TRBD2 identical over 8 bases. J gave up 2 bases and V 0 bases, and 12 bases lay outside the gene matches. This CDR3 is 18 amino acids long. Germline lookup yields CDR1 SGHNT and CDR2 YYREEE (reference sequence). This CDR3 reads CASSLAGSGVGNQETQYF. CDR3 DNA: TGTGCCAGCAGCTTGGCTGGTAGCGGGGTCGGGAATCAAGAGACCCAGTACTTC.

The chain joins TRBV6-6 to TRBJ2-7; D possibly uses TRBD1 or TRBD2 (5 bases each). With 6 bases removed from V and 3 bases from J, the gap between germline ends came to 21 bases. CDR3 length: 16 amino acids. Germline-derived CDR1 and CDR2 are MNHNY and SVGAGI (reference sequence). The CDR3 bases are TGTGCCAGCAGCCCGCGCACTAGGGGTGGGAGCTACGAGCAGTACTTC. Amino acid sequence: CASSPRTRGGSYEQYF.

This rearrangement joins TRBV19 to TRBJ1-2, with 10 positions matching TRBD1. CDR1 is LNHDA, CDR2 SQIVND, per germline (reference sequence). The CDR3 contains 15 residues. J was trimmed by 3 bases and V by 3 bases; bases with no gene match: 4. The chain's CDR3 is CASSIRDRGDYGYTF. The CDR3 DNA follows: TGTGCCAGTAGTATCCGGGACAGGGGAGACTATGGCTACACCTTC.

This clone was observed once. The chain joins TRBV5-1 to TRBJ2-1; TRBD2 agrees at 10 bases. The J segment lost 6 bases and the V segment lost 0 bases, leaving 3 bases of the junction unmatched. This CDR3 contains 15 residues. Germline-derived CDR1 and CDR2 are SGHRS and YFSETQ. CDR3 region: CASSLEGLALNEQFF. The CDR3 nucleotides read TGCGCCAGCAGCTTGGAGGGACTAGCGCTCAATGAGCAGTTCTTC.

The gene calls are TRBV29-1 and TRBJ2-1; 13 positions agree with TRBD2. J gave up 0 bases and V 2 bases, and 10 bases lay outside the gene matches. Germline CDR1 is SQVTM and CDR2 is ANQGSEA. The CDR3 has 19 amino acids. The CDR3 spells CSVEPRGLAGPSSYNEQFF. As DNA, the CDR3 is TGCAGCGTTGAACCTAGGGGACTAGCGGGACCTAGCTCCTACAATGAGCAGTTCTTC.

The sample holds a few counts of this clone. The rearrangement links TRBV11-3 to TRBJ2-7, with 11 positions matching TRBD2. The CDR3 sequence is 15 residues long. Germline CDR1 is SGHNT and CDR2 is YENEEA. With 5 bases clipped from V and 6 bases from J, the junction kept 9 bases outside the gene matches. CDR3 bases: TGTGCCAGCAGCCCTACTAGCGGGAGTAGTTCCGAGCAGTACTTC. Protein sequence: CASSPTSGSSSEQYF.

This chain joins TRBV4-1 and TRBJ1-5; D remains ambiguous. Germline assignment: CDR1 MGHRA and CDR2 YSYEKL. The CDR3 runs to 13 residues. Between the trimmed V and J ends, which lost 0 bases and 7 bases, there was a span of 7 bases. Here the CDR3 DNA reads TGCGCCAGCAGCCAAGATCGGTGGCAGCCCCAGCATTTT. Its translation: CASSQDRWQPQHF.

This clone has just one count. The CDR3 region has the DNA TGTGCCAGCTCGCGGACAGGGGGGGTAGGTCGGTACGAGAACACTGAAGCTTTCTTT. Its translation is CASSRTGGVGRYENTEAFF. The V gene is TRBV18, the J gene TRBJ1-1; 10 bases match TRBD1. The germline V gene has CDR1 KGHSH and CDR2 LQKENI. The CDR3 contains 19 residues. V trimming: 6 bases; J trimming: 1 base; junction bases outside the gene matches: 17.

V is TRBV4-1 and J is TRBJ2-4; unclear D gene. Germline-derived CDR1 and CDR2 are MGHRA and YSYEKL. The CDR3 contains 15 residues. V was clipped by 1 base and J by 7 bases, with 14 bases between them. DNA for the CDR3: TGCGCCAGCAGCCAAGGTACGGAACTATCGAACATTCAGTACTTC. It specifies CASSQGTELSNIQYF.

This clone has just one count. This chain links TRBV7-9 with TRBJ2-1; TRBD2 aligns across 8 bases. This CDR3 spans 12 amino acids. V was pared by 5 bases and J by 13 bases, with 7 bases of the junction left unmatched. The V gene's germline CDR1 is SEHNR and CDR2 FQNEAQ (reference sequence). In DNA form, the CDR3 reads TGTGCCAGCAGCCCCGGGGGGGCGACACAGTTCTTC. The encoded protein is CASSPGGATQFF.

The chain carries TRBV5-1 and TRBJ2-2; 10 bases are a match to TRBD2. This CDR3 spans 17 amino acids. Looked up from germline, CDR1 is SGHRS and CDR2 is YFSETQ. V was clipped by 4 bases and J by 3 bases; unmatched bases: 9. CDR3 nucleotides: TGCGCCAGCAGCCCAGATACTAGCGGGACCGACACCGGGGAGCTGTTTTTT. Its translation: CASSPDTSGTDTGELFF.

V gene TRBV5-1 combines with J gene TRBJ2-2, with 7 bases lining up with TRBD1. CDR3 size: 14 residues. Germline CDR1 SGHRS, CDR2 YFSETQ. J lost 4 bases, V lost 0 bases, and 0 bases had no gene match. The CDR3 spells CASSLEGATGELFF. Here the CDR3 DNA reads TGCGCCAGCAGCTTGGAGGGGGCCACCGGGGAGCTGTTTTTT.

The chain uses TRBV5-6 and TRBJ1-1; tentatively, D is TRBD1 (6 bases). V shed 0 bases and J shed 1 base, with 10 bases lying between them. Germline V gene lookup returns CDR1 SGHDT and CDR2 YYEEEE. The CDR3 length is 15 residues. The CDR3 nucleotides are TGTGCCAGCAGCTTGGGGACAGTTCGGAACACTGAAGCTTTCTTT. Protein sequence: CASSLGTVRNTEAFF.

The rearrangement joins TRBV6-5 to TRBJ2-1; weak D call: TRBD1 (6 bases). The germline V gene has CDR1 MNHEY and CDR2 SVGAGI. V lost 5 bases to trimming and J lost 12 bases, with 14 bases between them. The CDR3 spans 12 residues. The CDR3 loop reads CASSRQGIPQFF. For the CDR3, the DNA is TGTGCCAGCAGTCGTCAGGGGATCCCGCAGTTCTTC.

The chain uses TRBV7-9 and TRBJ2-5; the match to TRBD1 covers 7 bases. The V and J ends lost 4 bases and 4 bases, in that order; junction bases with no gene match: 3. The CDR3 covers 13 residues. CDR1 and CDR2 (germline): SEHNR, FQNEAQ (reference sequence). The CDR3 reads CASSSQGPETQYF. In nucleotides, the CDR3 is TGTGCCAGCAGCTCACAGGGGCCAGAGACCCAGTACTTC. The full variable domain, its missing parts supplied by reference TRBV7-9 and TRBJ2-5, is DTGVSQNPRHKITKRGQNVTFRCDPISEHNRLYWYRQTLGQGPEFLTYFQNEAQLEKSRLLSDRFSAERPKGSFSTLEIQRTEQGDSAMYLCASSSQGPETQYFGPGTRLLVL.